This T cell receptor beta chain was obtained from a study of T cell changes during pregnancy in multiple sclerosis. Clones were read by immunoSEQ multiplex PCR, and TCRdb kept only the in-frame ones, dropping some. Among roughly 38,000 clones listed, approximately 90% were seen once. This clone was seen once. The germline gives CDR1 MNHEY, CDR2 SMNVEV (reference sequence). Trimming stripped 2 bases from V and 7 bases from J, with 20 bases between. CDR3 length: 16 amino acids. V gene TRBV27 combines with J gene TRBJ2-5; the D gene is possibly TRBD2 (7 bases). The sequence was collected from a female donor with multiple sclerosis, enrolled in a pregnancy study. The specimen was CD8+ T cells from peripheral blood mononuclear cells, collected in the third trimester of pregnancy. CDR3 nucleotides: TGTGCCAGCAGTTTACACCCGAGTGGGGGGGCTGGGACCCAGTACTTC. Protein sequence: CASSLHPSGGAGTQYF.